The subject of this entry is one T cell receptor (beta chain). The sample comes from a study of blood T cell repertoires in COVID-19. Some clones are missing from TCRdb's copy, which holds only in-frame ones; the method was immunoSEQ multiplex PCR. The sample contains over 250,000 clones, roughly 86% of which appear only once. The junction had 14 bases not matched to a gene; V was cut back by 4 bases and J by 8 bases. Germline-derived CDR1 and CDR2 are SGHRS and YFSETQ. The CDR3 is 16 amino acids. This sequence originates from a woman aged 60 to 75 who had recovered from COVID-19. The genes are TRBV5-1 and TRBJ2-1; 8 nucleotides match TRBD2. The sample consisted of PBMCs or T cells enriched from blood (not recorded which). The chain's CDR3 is CASSGGRRSFGDEQFF. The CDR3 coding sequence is TGCGCCAGCAGCGGCGGGAGGAGGTCTTTTGGCGATGAGCAGTTCTTC.